The sequence of this TCR beta chain was determined in a study of beta chain features in type 1 diabetes. Study summary: Patients were similar to healthy donors in age and gender (as well as in cell yields). Whole-study results and caveats: Within patients, naive, central memory and Treg TCRB repertoires seemed more similar than within healthy donors. Among patients with Type 1 diabetes, TCRB CDR3s were moderately but significantly shorter in every one of the four CD4+ subsets. Reduced insertions and increased deletions marked VDJ junctions in type 1 diabetes patients.

Points on this clone: The antigen remains undetermined.

What was sequenced were expressed TCRB transcripts, since all of the isolated RNA had been reverse transcribed. Libraries were prepared by immunoSEQ multiplex PCR; TCRdb keeps only in-frame clonotypes and omits some of them. This table has about 230,000 clones, 9.6% appearing once. The V gene's germline CDR1 is SGHNT and CDR2 YYREEE (reference sequence). Germline trimming cut 4 bases from V and 4 bases from J; bases unmatched to any gene: 8. The CDR3 length is 15 residues. The sample was naive CD4+ T cells from blood. This chain uses TRBV5-4 with TRBJ1-2, with 9 bases matching TRBD1. The TCR comes from a woman between 18 and 29 years old in good health. CDR3: CASSKEQGATYGYTF. In nucleotides, the CDR3 is TGTGCCAGCAGCAAAGAACAGGGGGCGACCTATGGCTACACCTTC.